The 2 T cell receptor beta chains presented below share a single source sample, sequenced in a study of PD-1 blockade in classical Hodgkin lymphoma. Relapse was seen in all patients after autologous stem cell transplantation, and brentuximab vedotin exposure was variable. Libraries were prepared by immunoSEQ multiplex PCR; TCRdb keeps only in-frame clonotypes and omits some of them. The sample lists tens of thousands of clones; about 93% were seen once. Specimen: peripheral blood mononuclear cells (PBMCs), collected at baseline. These receptor sequences come from a human donor with classical Hodgkin lymphoma.

This chain links TRBV5-4 with TRBJ1-1; D gene ambiguous. Germline V lookup: CDR1 SGHNT, CDR2 YYREEE (reference sequence). Trimming cost V 0 bases and J 0 bases, with 6 bases left between them. The CDR3 covers 14 residues. The CDR3 coding sequence is TGTGCCAGCAGCTTGGGCACCGTGAACACTGAAGCTTTCTTT. Translated: CASSLGTVNTEAFF.

The chain has TRBV7-3 and TRBJ2-1; possible D gene TRBD2, 7 bases. The V and J ends lost 5 bases and 5 bases respectively, with 16 bases between them. From germline, CDR1 is SGHTA and CDR2 FQGTGA. CDR3 length: 15 amino acids. Here the CDR3 reads CASSPTGGRDNEQFF. The CDR3 DNA is TGTGCCAGCAGCCCCACGGGGGGCAGAGACAATGAGCAGTTCTTC.